A selection of T cell receptor beta chains follows, all from one sample in a study of blood T cell repertoires in COVID-19. Generated by immunoSEQ multiplex PCR, the TCRdb table keeps only in-frame clones and is missing some. The data contain some 58,000 clones, about nine tenths of them seen just once; the ten biggest clones take up over 7.5%. The sample taken for sequencing was peripheral blood. All receptors come from a man between 45 and 60 years old with active COVID-19. Both conserved end residues are part of each CDR3. Each record gives: CDR3 protein, V gene, J gene, clone size. Part of the rows lack a size; the others show once, few, many or a class for expanded clones.

CASMPTGLYEQYF	TRBV27	TRBJ2-7	NA
CASSDLADNTQYF	TRBV6-4	TRBJ2-3	once
CASSLGPAAGGGETQYF	TRBV5-1	TRBJ2-5	NA
CASTTTRGGETQYF	TRBV13	TRBJ2-5	NA
CASSLGAGPTYEQYF	TRBV7-6	TRBJ2-7	NA
CASSLTSGQGSEAFF	TRBV5-1	TRBJ1-1	NA
CASRYERAASYEQYF	TRBV28	TRBJ2-7	NA
CASSPTWEEQPQHF	TRBV6-6	TRBJ1-5	NA
CASSQAPQGPRSGANVLTF	TRBV4-3	TRBJ2-6	NA
CATSDSRTGVVYGYTF	TRBV24-1	TRBJ1-2	NA
CASSFYVSGTGNNEQFF	TRBV7-3	TRBJ2-1	NA
CASSTPVSGGTDTQYF	TRBV5-1	TRBJ2-3	NA
CASRGGGGANTGELFF	TRBV19	TRBJ2-2	NA
CASSLDRDKDTQYF	TRBV11-1	TRBJ2-3	NA
CACHRGDYNSPLHF	TRBV30	TRBJ1-6	NA